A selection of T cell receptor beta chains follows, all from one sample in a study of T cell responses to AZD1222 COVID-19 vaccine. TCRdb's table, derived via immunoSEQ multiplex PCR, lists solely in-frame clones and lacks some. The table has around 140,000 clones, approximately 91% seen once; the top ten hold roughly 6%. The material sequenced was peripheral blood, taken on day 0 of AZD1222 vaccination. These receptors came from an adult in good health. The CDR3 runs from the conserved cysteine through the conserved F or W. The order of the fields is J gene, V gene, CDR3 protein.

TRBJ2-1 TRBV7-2 CASSPWYEQFF
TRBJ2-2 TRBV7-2 CASSLDGARNTGELFF
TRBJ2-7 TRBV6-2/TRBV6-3 CASGRGPYEQYF
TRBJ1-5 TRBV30 CAWSTTGKGQPQHF
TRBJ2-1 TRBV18 CASSPPGTSGPNEQFF
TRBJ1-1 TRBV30 CAWSPGFGKAFF
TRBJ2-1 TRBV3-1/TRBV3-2 CASSQDRLHEQFF
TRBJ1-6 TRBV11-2 CASSLDQGASHF
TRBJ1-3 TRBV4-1 CASSQVLGDSSGNTIYF
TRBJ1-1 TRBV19 CASSIWGQSNTEAFF
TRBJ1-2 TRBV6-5 CASRALDRGYGYTF
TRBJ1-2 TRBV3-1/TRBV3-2 CASSQVGTAYGYTF
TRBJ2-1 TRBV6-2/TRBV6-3 CASSKPGLAGGRYEQFF
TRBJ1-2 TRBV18 CASSPARAYNYGYTF
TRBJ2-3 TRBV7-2 CASSFMWASSVTQYF
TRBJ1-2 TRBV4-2 CASSPLGVSVEGYTF